What follows are 26 T cell receptor beta chains derived from one specimen sequenced in a study of T cells in Graves' hyperthyroidism and ophthalmopathy. Researchers amplified the TCR beta CDR3 regions from RNA transcripts. HTBI primers were the set used in a first-round RT-PCR of the TCR CDR3. TCRdb redid the calling of the multiplex PCR reads with MiXCR, one entry per CDR3 protein. The table lists around 480,000 distinct CDR3 sequences, 13% to 15% of them singletons. Material: blood. The source of these receptors is a woman aged 18-30 years with Graves' hyperthyroidism.

This clonotype was recorded many times. The chain links TRBV19 to TRBJ2-2; 7 nucleotides match TRBD2. J gave up 5 bases and V 7 bases, and 10 bases lay outside the gene matches. The CDR3 is 15 amino acids. CDR1 LNHDA and CDR2 SQIVND come from the germline V gene (reference sequence). The CDR3 nucleotides are TGTGCCAGTACCCTTGGCGGGAGAAGAACCGGGGAGCTGTTTTTT. This codes for CASTLGGRRTGELFF. Full variable domain (remainder filled in from reference TRBV19 and TRBJ2-2): DGGITQSPKYLFRKEGQNVTLSCEQNLNHDAMYWYRQDPGQGLRLIYYSQIVNDFQKGDIAEGYSVSREKKESFPLTVTSAQKNPTAFYLCASTLGGRRTGELFFGEGSRLTVL.

Many counts were recorded for this clonotype. V is TRBV29-1 and J is TRBJ1-2; D is unresolved. Germline V gene lookup returns CDR1 SQVTM and CDR2 ANQGSEA. Trimming cost V 7 bases and J 3 bases, with 6 bases left between them. The CDR3 runs 10 residues. CDR3 amino acids: CSAGDYGYTF. DNA for the CDR3: TGCAGCGCGGGCGACTATGGCTACACCTTC.

The chain is built from TRBV6-2 or TRBV6-3 and TRBJ2-3; TRBD2 agrees at 7 bases. The V gene end was trimmed by 10 bases and the J gene end by 2 bases; junction bases not matched to a gene: 12. Germline V lookup: CDR1 MNHEY, CDR2 SVGEGT. The CDR3 is 15 residues long. DNA for the CDR3: TGTGCCACCCTACCGCTAGCGGAGAACACAGATACGCAGTATTTT. The encoded protein is CATLPLAENTDTQYF.

Comment on this clonotype: This may be a read error, as it is one base from a much larger clone. This chain connects TRBV7-8 to TRBJ1-5; a possible D gene is TRBD1 (5 bases). Germline lookup yields CDR1 SGHVS and CDR2 FQNEAQ. The CDR3 loop spans 16 amino acids. The CDR3 DNA reads TGTACCAGCAGCTTAGACAGATACTATAGCAATCAGCCCCAGCATTTT. Amino acid sequence: CTSSLDRYYSNQPQHF.

This clonotype was counted many times. CDR3 sequence reads: CASNGGDSEDIGTNEKLFF. CDR3 DNA: TGTGCCAGCAACGGTGGGGACTCGGAGGATATTGGAACTAATGAAAAACTGTTTTTT. The gene calls are TRBV9 and TRBJ1-4; TRBD1 is a possible D gene (5 bases). CDR3 size: 19 residues. Germline V gives CDR1 SGDLS, CDR2 YYNGEE. Trimming shortened V by 6 bases and J by 1 base, and 25 bases separated the two germline ends.

This clonotype was detected only a few times. The gene calls are TRBV19 and TRBJ1-6; no clear D. The CDR3 runs to 14 residues. Germline CDR1 LNHDA, CDR2 SQIVND (reference sequence). Trimming took off 3 bases at V and 0 bases at J, with 3 bases between the two ends. CDR3 residues: CASSISSYNSPLHF. CDR3 nucleotides: TGTGCCAGTAGTATTAGCTCCTATAATTCACCCCTCCACTTT.

This clonotype was counted many times. J is TRBJ2-1 and V is TRBV7-9; D gene uncertain. Trimming removed 1 base from V and 4 bases from J, with 8 bases in between. This CDR3 has 14 residues. In germline, CDR1 is SEHNR, CDR2 FQNEAQ (reference sequence). The CDR3 sequence is CASSLVMAYNEQFF. DNA of the CDR3: TGTGCCAGCAGCTTAGTGATGGCATACAATGAGCAGTTCTTC.

This clonotype turned up a few times. The chain has TRBV19 and TRBJ2-7; no clear D. This CDR3 region has 14 residues. Germline values: CDR1 LNHDA, CDR2 SQIVND (reference sequence). The germline V and J ends were trimmed by 1 base and 2 bases, with 9 bases remaining between them. The CDR3 DNA follows: TGTGCCAGTAGTATAGGCGGTGGCACCTACGAGCAGTACTTC. Protein product: CASSIGGGTYEQYF.

This clonotype was observed many times. The chain combines TRBV24-1 with TRBJ1-2; D is possibly TRBD1 (6 bases). In germline, CDR1 is KGHDR, CDR2 SFDVKD. V was trimmed by 5 bases and J by 7 bases, leaving 16 bases between them. The CDR3 length is 14 residues. The DNA of the CDR3 is TGTGCCACCAGTGCAACAGGGCTCCGTCGTGGCTACACCTTC. Translation: CATSATGLRRGYTF.

This clonotype was observed a few times. CDR3 DNA sequence: TGTGCCAGCAGACTCGCCTCCCGGGACATTAAAGCTTTCTTT. Residues: CASRLASRDIKAFF. The chain has TRBV12-3 or TRBV12-4 and TRBJ1-1, with D possibly being TRBD1 (6 bases). Trimming left V 6 bases short and J 9 bases short, with 20 bases between. CDR3 length: 14 residues.

There are many counts of this clonotype. The chain employs TRBV20-1 and TRBJ2-7; TRBD2 agrees at 13 bases. Germline CDR1 and CDR2: DFQATT and SNEGSKA (reference sequence). The ends lost 6 bases at V and 5 bases at J; junction bases unmatched: 4. The CDR3 contains 13 residues. CDR3 residues: CSARTSGSNEQYV. CDR3 DNA sequence: TGCAGTGCCCGGACTAGCGGGAGCAACGAGCAGTACGTC.

Ten or more counts support this clonotype. This chain links TRBV6-2 or TRBV6-3 with TRBJ2-3; D is unresolved. Germline CDR1 MNHEY, CDR2 SVGEGT. The CDR3 sequence is 14 residues long. Trimming stripped 0 bases from V and 6 bases from J, with 10 bases between. This CDR3 reads CASSYSNSRDTQYF. CDR3 DNA: TGTGCCAGCAGTTACTCGAACAGCAGGGATACGCAGTATTTT.

In this sample, this clonotype turned up many times. The J gene is TRBJ2-7, the V gene TRBV20-1; 8 nucleotides align to TRBD2. The CDR3 spans 13 residues. Trimming removed 5 bases from V and 0 bases from J; junction bases left unmatched: 3. The germline CDR1 and CDR2 sequences are DFQATT and SNEGSKA (reference sequence). The CDR3 loop reads CSARGGTSYEQYF. CDR3 DNA sequence: TGCAGTGCTCGGGGGGGGACCTCCTACGAGCAGTACTTC.

This clonotype has at least ten counts. The rearrangement joins TRBV5-1 to TRBJ2-7; 10 bases fit TRBD2. Germline CDR1 and CDR2: SGHRS and YFSETQ. V lost 9 bases to trimming and J lost 1 base; unmatched junction nucleotides: 7. The CDR3 loop spans 14 amino acids. Here the CDR3 DNA reads TGCGCCAATTCCGGGACTAGCGTGTCCTACGAGCAGTACGTC. Protein product: CANSGTSVSYEQYV.

Regarding this clonotype: A read error may be the cause here, since a much bigger clone is one base away. The genes are TRBV28 and TRBJ2-3, with TRBD2 matching over 10 bases. Trimming removed 10 bases from V and 2 bases from J; junction bases left unmatched: 6. CDR1 is MDHEN and CDR2 is SYDVKM in the germline V gene. This CDR3 has 14 residues. The CDR3 region has the DNA TGTGCCACACGACTAGCGGGCGACACAGATACGCAGTATTTT. Translation: CATRLAGDTDTQYF.

This clonotype showed up many times. V gene TRBV7-3 combines with J gene TRBJ2-3; 10 bases are shared with TRBD1. The CDR3 extends over 15 amino acids. Germline V gene sequence: CDR1 SGHTA, CDR2 FQGTGA. The V segment lost 3 bases and the J segment 2 bases; nucleotides outside the gene matches: 2. Here the CDR3 DNA reads TGTGCCAGCAGCTTGGGACAGGGGCTCACAGATACGCAGTATTTT. Its translation: CASSLGQGLTDTQYF.

This clonotype appeared a single time. An end of the junction does not agree with germline; a read error may underlie this. This chain joins TRBV12-3 or TRBV12-4 and TRBJ1-5; the D is unclear. This CDR3 is 12 amino acids long. The DNA of the CDR3 is TGTGCCAGCAGGCAGCACAATCAGCCCCAGCGTTTT. Its translation is CASRQHNQPQRF.

The sample holds many counts of this clonotype. This chain joins TRBV4-2 and TRBJ2-5; TRBD2 matches 7 bases. This CDR3 has 15 residues. Trimming cost V 4 bases and J 2 bases; bases outside gene matches: 7. CDR1 LGHNA and CDR2 YNFKEQ come from the germline V gene. The CDR3 loop is CASSPLAERQETQYF. The DNA for the CDR3 is TGTGCCAGCAGCCCTCTAGCGGAGCGGCAAGAGACCCAGTACTTC.

Ten or more counts support this clonotype. The chain combines TRBV30 with TRBJ2-5; TRBD2 matches 8 bases. Per the germline V gene, CDR1 is GTSNPN and CDR2 is SVGIG (reference sequence). Germline trimming cut 2 bases from V and 12 bases from J; bases unmatched to any gene: 14. This CDR3 has 14 residues. CDR3 sequence reads: CAWSTPGGQLGEYF. CDR3 nucleotide sequence: TGTGCCTGGAGTACACCGGGAGGGCAATTGGGCGAGTACTTC.

This clonotype was observed a few times. V usage is TRBV6-1 and J usage is TRBJ1-2; no firm D call. The V end was cut by 5 bases, the J end by 6 bases, with 13 bases between. CDR3 size: 13 residues. In germline, CDR1 is MNHNS, CDR2 SASEGT. CDR3 nucleotide sequence: TGTGCCAGCAGTTTAATCGCGTACGATGGCTACACCTTC. Protein sequence: CASSLIAYDGYTF.

The rearrangement uses TRBV5-6 and TRBJ2-2; D tentatively fits TRBD1 or TRBD2 (6 bases each). The CDR3 has 15 amino acids. The V end was cut by 4 bases, the J end by 7 bases, with 17 bases between. Germline V gene data show CDR1 as SGHDT and CDR2 as YYEEEE. CDR3 coding DNA: TGTGCCAGCAGCGAGGCCGGGAGAGGGGGCGGGGAGCTGTTTTTT. Encoded protein: CASSEAGRGGGELFF.

V and J are TRBV7-3 and TRBJ2-1, with 9 bases matching TRBD1. CDR1 and CDR2 from the germline V gene are SGHTA and FQGTGA. J gave up 8 bases and V 5 bases, and 7 bases lay outside the gene matches. This CDR3 comprises 14 residues. CDR3 DNA sequence: TGTGCCAGCAGCGATCATACAGGGGGCGATGAGCAGTTCTTC. This gives the protein CASSDHTGGDEQFF.

This clonotype was detected only a few times. J is TRBJ1-6 and V is TRBV7-9; 8 bases map to TRBD1. Trimming cost V 5 bases and J 3 bases; bases outside gene matches: 6. CDR1 is SEHNR, CDR2 FQNEAQ, per germline (reference sequence). The CDR3 consists of 16 residues. CDR3 in amino acids: CASSRDRTIYNSPLHF. The CDR3 region has the DNA TGTGCCAGCAGCAGGGACAGGACGATCTATAATTCACCCCTCCACTTT.

V is TRBV20-1 and J is TRBJ1-2, with TRBD1 as a possible D gene (6 bases). V was clipped by 5 bases and J by 4 bases, with 11 bases between them. The CDR3 extends over 12 amino acids. Germline CDR1 and CDR2: DFQATT and SNEGSKA (reference sequence). Here the CDR3 DNA reads TGCAGTGCTCTAGAACAGGGCTATGGCTACACCTTC. Translated, it gives CSALEQGYGYTF.

The chain recombines TRBV18 with TRBJ2-7; TRBD1 agrees at 7 bases. The CDR3 is 13 amino acids. CDR1 and CDR2 (germline): KGHSH, LQKENI. CDR3 loop: CAGSQGTVYEQYV. The DNA for the CDR3 is TGTGCCGGCTCACAAGGGACAGTCTACGAGCAGTACGTC.

The rearrangement joins TRBV6-2 or TRBV6-3 to TRBJ2-1, with no clear D. V gave up 5 bases and J gave up 6 bases, with 20 bases separating them. Germline V gives CDR1 MNHEY, CDR2 SVGEGT. The CDR3 is 16 residues long. CDR3 residues: CASSVVSTPVPNEQFF. The CDR3 DNA is TGTGCCAGCAGTGTTGTATCGACCCCAGTCCCCAATGAGCAGTTCTTC.